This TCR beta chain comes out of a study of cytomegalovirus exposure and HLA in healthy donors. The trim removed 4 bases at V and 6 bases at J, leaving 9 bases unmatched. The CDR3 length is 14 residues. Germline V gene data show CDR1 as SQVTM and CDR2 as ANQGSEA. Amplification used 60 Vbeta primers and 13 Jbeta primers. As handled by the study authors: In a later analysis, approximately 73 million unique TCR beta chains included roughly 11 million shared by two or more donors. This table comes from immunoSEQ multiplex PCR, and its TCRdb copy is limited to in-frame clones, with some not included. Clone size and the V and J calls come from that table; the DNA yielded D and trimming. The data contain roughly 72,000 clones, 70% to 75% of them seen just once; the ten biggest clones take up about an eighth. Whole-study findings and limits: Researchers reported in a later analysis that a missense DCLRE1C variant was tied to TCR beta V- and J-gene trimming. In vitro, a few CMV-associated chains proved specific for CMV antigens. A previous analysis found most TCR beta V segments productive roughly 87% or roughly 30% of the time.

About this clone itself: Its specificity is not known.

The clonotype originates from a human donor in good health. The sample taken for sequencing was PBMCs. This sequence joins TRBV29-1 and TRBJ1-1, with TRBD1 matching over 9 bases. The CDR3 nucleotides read TGCAGCGTTGGACCGGACAGGGGCGCATCTGAAGCTTTCTTT. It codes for CSVGPDRGASEAFF.